These T cell receptor beta chains were read from a single sample in a study of cytomegalovirus exposure and HLA in healthy donors. Assay used: immunoSEQ multiplex PCR; TCRdb lists only in-frame clones, some missing. Its clone listing holds around 74,000 clones. Sequencing used PBMCs. These receptors were collected from a man aged 25-45 years in good health and CMV-seronegative. Both conserved end residues are part of each CDR3. D genes are given only for firm matches.

j_call cdr3_length v_call d_call cdr3_nt cdr3_aa
TRBJ2-7 13 TRBV5-1 NA TGCGCCAGCGCCGGATATGGAGGGTACGAGCAGTACTTC CASAGYGGYEQYF
TRBJ2-3 18 TRBV11-2 TRBD2 TGTGCCAGCAGCTTAGTGGGAGCGGGGGGCCGACTCGCAGATACGCAGTATTTT CASSLVGAGGRLADTQYF
TRBJ2-5 15 TRBV6-5 NA TGTGCCAGCAGTTACTCGAGCGCTAGGCGAGAGACCCAGTACTTC CASSYSSARRETQYF
TRBJ1-2 15 TRBV19 TRBD1 TGTGCCAGTAGGTCCTGGGACAGGGGAATCGATGGCTACACCTTC CASRSWDRGIDGYTF
TRBJ1-1 14 TRBV9 NA TGTGCCAGCAGCGTAGGGGGAGTCGCGGCTGAAGCTTTCTTT CASSVGGVAAEAFF
TRBJ2-2 13 TRBV6-6 NA TGTGCCAGCAGTGCCCCCGGGACCGGGGAGCTGTTTTTT CASSAPGTGELFF
TRBJ2-3 15 TRBV9 NA TGTGCCAGCAGCGGGAGCTCTGTTCGGGCAGATACGCAGTATTTT CASSGSSVRADTQYF
TRBJ1-2 15 TRBV4-1 NA TGCGCCAGCAGCCAAGAGGGCCCCCGAATAGGTGGCTACACCTTC CASSQEGPRIGGYTF
TRBJ2-5 13 TRBV9 NA TGTGCCAGCAGCCCAGGGGACCTGGAGACCCAGTACTTC CASSPGDLETQYF
TRBJ2-2 15 TRBV7-9 NA TGTGCCAGCAGCTTAGGACAGGTTCACACCGGGGAGCTGTTTTTT CASSLGQVHTGELFF
TRBJ1-1 14 TRBV7-6 NA TGTGCCAGCAGCTTATCGACAAGGAACACTGAAGCTTTCTTT CASSLSTRNTEAFF
TRBJ1-5 14 TRBV2 NA TGTGCCAGCTCAACGGGGTATAGCAATCAGCCCCAGCATTTT CASSTGYSNQPQHF
TRBJ2-5 13 TRBV11-1 NA TGTGCCAGCAGCCGAACCTACAGGGAGACCCAGTACTTC CASSRTYRETQYF
TRBJ1-5 18 TRBV19 TRBD1 TGTGCCAGTAATGGACAGGGGGCATCTATTCGGTTCAATCAGCCCCAGCATTTT CASNGQGASIRFNQPQHF
TRBJ1-5 11 TRBV6-6 NA TGTGCCAGCAGGGGCGACCGGCTCCAGCATTTT CASRGDRLQHF
TRBJ2-7 13 TRBV27 NA TGTGCCAGCAGTTTATCGAATCTACACGAGCAGTACTTC CASSLSNLHEQYF
TRBJ2-7 17 TRBV29-1 NA TGCAGCGTTTGGGGGGGCTCTCGAGGGCCGTCGTCTAACGAGCAGTACTTC CSVWGGSRGPSSNEQYF
TRBJ2-1 16 TRBV13 TRBD2 TGTGCCAGCAGCTTATTGGGGCGGGGGGGGCACAATGAGCAGTTCTTC CASSLLGRGGHNEQFF
TRBJ1-2 14 TRBV2 NA TGTGCCAGCAGTGAGTGGGTAGGGGTGGATGGCTACACCTTC CASSEWVGVDGYTF
TRBJ2-2 18 TRBV18 TRBD2 TGTGCCAGCTCACCGCTAGGGACTAGCGGGAGGAGCACCGGGGAGCTGTTTTTT CASSPLGTSGRSTGELFF
TRBJ2-5 13 TRBV5-6 TRBD1 TGTGCCAGCAGCTTGCGGGACAGGGAGACCCAGTACTTC CASSLRDRETQYF
TRBJ2-7 14 TRBV18 TRBD1 TGTGCCAGCTCACCGCCGACAGGGGTTGACGAGCAGTACTTC CASSPPTGVDEQYF
TRBJ1-1 11 TRBV2 NA TGTGCCAGCACAGGTGACACTGAAGCTTTCTTT CASTGDTEAFF